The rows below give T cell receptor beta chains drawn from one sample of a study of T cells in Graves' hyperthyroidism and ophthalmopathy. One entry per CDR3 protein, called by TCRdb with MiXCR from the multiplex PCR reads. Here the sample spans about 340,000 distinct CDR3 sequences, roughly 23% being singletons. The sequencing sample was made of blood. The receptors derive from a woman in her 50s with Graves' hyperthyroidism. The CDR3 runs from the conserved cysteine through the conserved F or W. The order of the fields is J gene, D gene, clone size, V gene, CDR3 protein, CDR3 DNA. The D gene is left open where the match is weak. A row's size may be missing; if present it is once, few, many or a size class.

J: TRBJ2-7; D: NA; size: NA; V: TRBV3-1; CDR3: CASSQDRYHEQYF; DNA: TGTGCCAGCAGCCAAGACCGCTACCACGAGCAGTACTTC
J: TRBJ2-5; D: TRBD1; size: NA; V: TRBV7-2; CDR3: CASSLGRDRGKTQYF; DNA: TGTGCCAGCAGCTTAGGCCGGGACAGGGGGAAGACCCAGTACTTC
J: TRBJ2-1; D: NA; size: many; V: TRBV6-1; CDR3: CASRTSQSGDNEQFF; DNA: TGTGCCAGCAGAACGAGCCAGTCTGGGGACAATGAGCAGTTCTTC
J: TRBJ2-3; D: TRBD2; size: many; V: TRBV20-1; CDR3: CSASGLAGGTDTQYF; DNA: TGCAGTGCTAGTGGTCTAGCGGGAGGTACAGATACGCAGTATTTT
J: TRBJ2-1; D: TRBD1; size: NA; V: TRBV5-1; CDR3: CASSSQGAGNEQFF; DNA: TGCGCCAGCAGCTCCCAGGGGGCGGGTAATGAGCAGTTCTTC
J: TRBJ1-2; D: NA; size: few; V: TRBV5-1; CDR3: CASRREGLKYGYTF; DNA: TGCGCCAGCAGGAGAGAGGGGTTGAAGTATGGCTACACCTTC
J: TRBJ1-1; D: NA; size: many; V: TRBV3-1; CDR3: CASTRGGTTGNTEAFF; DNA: TGTGCCAGCACACGAGGAGGAACGACAGGGAACACTGAAGCTTTCTTT
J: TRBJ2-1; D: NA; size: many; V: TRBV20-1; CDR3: CSASRGYNEQFF; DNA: TGCAGTGCTAGTCGCGGCTACAATGAGCAGTTCTTC
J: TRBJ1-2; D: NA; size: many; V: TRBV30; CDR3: CAWSFLGDYGYTF; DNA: TGTGCCTGGAGTTTTCTCGGGGACTATGGCTACACCTTC
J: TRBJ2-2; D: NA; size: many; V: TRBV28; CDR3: CASSFSNTGELFF; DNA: TGTGCCAGCAGTTTCTCGAACACCGGGGAGCTGTTTTTT
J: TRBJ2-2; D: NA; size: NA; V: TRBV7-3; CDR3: CASTERPGSPGELFF; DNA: TGTGCCAGCACCGAACGGCCAGGGTCGCCCGGGGAGCTGTTTTTT
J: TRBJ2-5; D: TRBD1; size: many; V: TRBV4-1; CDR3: CASSRQGARETQYF; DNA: TGCGCCAGCAGTCGACAGGGGGCTAGGGAGACCCAGTACTTC
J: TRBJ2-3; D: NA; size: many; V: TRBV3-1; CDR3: CASSRGFASSSTDTQYF; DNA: TGTGCCAGCAGCCGAGGGTTTGCGAGCAGTAGCACAGATACGCAGTATTTT
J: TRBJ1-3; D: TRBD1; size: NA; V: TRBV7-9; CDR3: CASSWDRVVNTIYF; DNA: TGTGCCAGCAGCTGGGACAGGGTTGTAAACACCATATATTTT
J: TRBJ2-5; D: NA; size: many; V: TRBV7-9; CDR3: CASSRVGGGLQETQYF; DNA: TGTGCCAGCAGCCGTGTAGGGGGGGGACTACAAGAGACCCAGTACTTC
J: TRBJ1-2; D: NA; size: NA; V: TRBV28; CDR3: CASSPPGYRRPRYGYTF; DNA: TGTGCCAGCAGTCCCCCCGGCTACCGACGCCCTCGCTATGGCTACACCTTC
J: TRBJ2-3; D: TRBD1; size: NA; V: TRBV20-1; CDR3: CSAPTGTDTQYF; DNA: TGCAGTGCTCCGACAGGGACAGATACGCAGTATTTT
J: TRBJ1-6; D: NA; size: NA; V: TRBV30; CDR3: CAWSLQGPAYNSPLHF; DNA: TGTGCCTGGAGCCTTCAGGGGCCTGCATATAATTCACCCCTCCACTTT
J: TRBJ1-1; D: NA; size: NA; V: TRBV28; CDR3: CASRYGDAVGLNTEAFF; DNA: TGTGCCAGCCGTTACGGAGACGCGGTCGGGCTGAACACTGAAGCTTTCTTT
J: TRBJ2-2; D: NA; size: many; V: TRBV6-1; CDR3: CASSYPSLGGPTGELFF; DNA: TGTGCCAGCAGTTACCCTTCTTTGGGGGGGCCAACCGGGGAGCTGTTTTTT
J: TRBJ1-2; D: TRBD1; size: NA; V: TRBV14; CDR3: CASSQDRTGGGYTF; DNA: TGTGCCAGCAGCCAAGATAGGACAGGAGGCGGCTACACCTTC
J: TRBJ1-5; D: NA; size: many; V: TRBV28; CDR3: CASSPGRENQPQHF; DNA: TGTGCCAGCAGCCCAGGTCGGGAAAATCAGCCCCAGCATTTT
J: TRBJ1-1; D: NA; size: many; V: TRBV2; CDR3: CAISRQQNTEAFF; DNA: TGTGCCATCTCAAGACAGCAGAACACTGAAGCTTTCTTT